The 22 T cell receptor beta chains below come from one sample, sequenced in a study of radiation and T cells in renal cell carcinoma. Time point defined: blood 4 weeks post-SBRT, at nephrectomy. Sample treatment: 15 Gy SBRT to primary tumor, nephrectomy 4 weeks later. The repertoire was sequenced with immunoSEQ multiplex PCR; TCRdb's copy has only in-frame clones and lacks some. Altogether about 100,000 clones are present, 84% being singletons, with the ten largest covering around 7.9%. The sequencing used blood, collected from a patient whose treatment included radiotherapy and nephrectomy. These receptors came from a man aged 60 to 69 with renal cell carcinoma.

The V gene is TRBV7-2, the J gene TRBJ1-2; 7 bases match TRBD1. CDR3 length equals 15 residues. Trimming took 5 bases from V and 2 from J; bases not matched to a gene: 8. The germline CDR1 and CDR2 sequences are SGHTA and FQGNSA. This CDR3 reads CASSPGQGVNYGYTF. The CDR3 nucleotides read TGTGCCAGCAGCCCCGGCCAGGGGGTAAACTATGGCTACACCTTC.

The chain joins TRBV5-1 to TRBJ2-1, with 12 bases identical to TRBD2. This CDR3 comprises 20 residues. V gave up 3 bases and J gave up 3 bases; unmatched junction bases: 16. The V gene's germline CDR1 is SGHRS and CDR2 YFSETQ. The CDR3 DNA reads as TGCGCCAGCAGCTCTTGGCCGGCGACTAGCGGGAGTGGTCTCTACAATGAGCAGTTCTTC. Translating gives CASSSWPATSGSGLYNEQFF.

V is TRBV6-1 and J is TRBJ1-4; D perhaps matches TRBD1 (6 bases). This CDR3 region has 14 residues. Deletions cut 6 bases from V and 8 bases from J, with 16 bases between. CDR1 and CDR2 from the germline V gene are MNHNS and SASEGT. Here the CDR3 DNA reads TGTGCCAGCAGCCCCACGTGGGGGGGCGAAAAACTGTTTTTT. The encoded protein is CASSPTWGGEKLFF.

The chain employs TRBV27 and TRBJ1-3; TRBD1 matches at 9 bases. V trimming: 6 bases; J trimming: 5 bases; junction bases outside the gene matches: 14. The CDR3 sequence is 17 residues long. CDR1 MNHEY and CDR2 SMNVEV come from the germline V gene (reference sequence). CDR3 DNA sequence: TGTGCCAGCAGCCGAACGATCCGACAGGGGGTGAGAAACACCATATATTTT. This codes for CASSRTIRQGVRNTIYF.

V usage is TRBV6-5 and J usage is TRBJ2-7, with D possibly matching TRBD2 (6 bases). The CDR3 consists of 14 residues. The germline V gene has CDR1 MNHEY and CDR2 SVGAGI. The germline V and J ends were trimmed by 8 bases and 0 bases, with 14 bases remaining between them. CDR3 amino acids: CASAEGPASYEQYF. The CDR3 nucleotides are TGTGCCAGCGCGGAGGGTCCGGCCTCCTACGAGCAGTACTTC.

The chain joins TRBV15 to TRBJ2-1; no reliable D call. Per the germline V gene, CDR1 is LNHNV and CDR2 is YYDKDF (reference sequence). The CDR3 is 12 residues long. The ends were cut back, 0 bases at V and 15 bases at J, with 12 bases in the middle. CDR3 DNA: TGTGCCACCAGCAGAGATGCGGCTAATCCGTTCTTC. This gives the protein CATSRDAANPFF.

The chain couples TRBV6-1 to TRBJ1-1, with D perhaps matching TRBD1 (5 bases). Germline CDR1 reads MNHNS; CDR2 reads SASEGT. The CDR3 has 16 residues. Trimming pared 2 bases from V and 1 base from J, leaving 14 bases between. The CDR3: CASSELGGRGNTEAFF. CDR3 sequence (DNA): TGTGCCAGCAGTGAACTCGGGGGTAGGGGGAACACTGAAGCTTTCTTT.

The V call is TRBV2, the J call TRBJ2-1, with D possibly matching TRBD2 (5 bases). Germline V gene lookup returns CDR1 SNHLY and CDR2 FYNNEI. The CDR3 runs 16 residues. The V end lost 9 bases, the J end lost 4 bases, and 22 bases lay between the germline ends. The CDR3 nucleotides are TGTGCCAGACCCAGAGGGCGCTCTAAGGCTTACAATGAGCAGTTCTTC. Translated: CARPRGRSKAYNEQFF. The full variable domain, its missing parts supplied by reference TRBV2 and TRBJ2-1, is EPEVTQTPSHQVTQMGQEVILRCVPISNHLYFYWYRQILGQKVEFLVSFYNNEISEKSEIFDDQFSVERPDGSNFTLKIRSTKLEDSAMYFCARPRGRSKAYNEQFFGPGTRLTVL.

V and J are TRBV5-1 and TRBJ2-5; 8 bases match TRBD2. The CDR3 loop spans 16 amino acids. Germline CDR1 is SGHRS and CDR2 is YFSETQ. V dropped 0 bases and J dropped 2; count of bases not matched to a gene: 6. CDR3 bases: TGCGCCAGCAGCTTGGAAGTAGCGGGGCTACAAGAGACCCAGTACTTC. It codes for CASSLEVAGLQETQYF.

J is TRBJ1-5 and V is TRBV28; D call uncertain. Germline assignment: CDR1 MDHEN and CDR2 SYDVKM. The CDR3 has 13 residues. V shed 8 bases and J shed 6 bases, with 14 bases lying between them. CDR3 in amino acids: CASATGSGQPQHF. The CDR3 DNA reads as TGTGCCAGCGCCACTGGGTCGGGTCAGCCCCAGCATTTT. Looking up the rest from reference TRBV28 and TRBJ1-5 gives the full variable domain: DVKVTQSSRYLVKRTGEKVFLECVQDMDHENMFWYRQDPGLGLRLIYFSYDVKMKEKGDIPEGYSVSREKKERFSLILESASTNQTSMYLCASATGSGQPQHFGDGTRLSIL.

CDR3 coding DNA: TGTGCCAGCAGCTTCCTCGGCGGGGGGAAAGAGACCCAGTACTTC. Protein product: CASSFLGGGKETQYF. The rearrangement uses TRBV7-7 and TRBJ2-5; 8 nucleotides agree with TRBD2. With V trimmed by 3 bases and J by 3 bases, 6 bases remained unmatched. CDR1 and CDR2 (germline): SSHAT, FNYEAQ (reference sequence). There are 15 residues in the CDR3.

The gene calls are TRBV28 and TRBJ2-7; the D gene could be TRBD1 or TRBD2 (5 bases each). This CDR3 comprises 16 residues. Trimming stripped 6 bases from V and 1 base from J, with 19 bases between. Germline CDR1 and CDR2: MDHEN and SYDVKM. The CDR3 DNA is TGTGCCAGCAGCTTCCACCCCGGGACGTATTCCTACGAGCAGTACTTC. The encoded protein is CASSFHPGTYSYEQYF. Filled out from reference TRBV28 and TRBJ2-7, the complete variable domain reads DVKVTQSSRYLVKRTGEKVFLECVQDMDHENMFWYRQDPGLGLRLIYFSYDVKMKEKGDIPEGYSVSREKKERFSLILESASTNQTSMYLCASSFHPGTYSYEQYFGPGTRLTVT.

The chain joins TRBV10-3 to TRBJ2-5, with D unresolved. CDR1 and CDR2 (germline): ENHRY, SYGVKD. V was shortened by 10 bases and J by 5 bases, with 23 bases between the two germline ends. This CDR3 has 15 residues. CDR3 in amino acids: CATVDGDTPLETQYF. In DNA, the CDR3 is TGTGCCACAGTTGACGGTGACACCCCCCTCGAGACCCAGTACTTC.

The chain is built from TRBV27 and TRBJ2-7; TRBD1 agrees at 10 bases. The CDR3 totals 16 residues. CDR1 is MNHEY and CDR2 is SMNVEV in the germline V gene (reference sequence). J was trimmed by 5 bases and V by 8 bases; bases with no gene match: 15. The CDR3 region has the DNA TGTGCCAGCCGAACTCTGGGGACAGGGGTTGTCCACGAGCAGTACTTC. This encodes CASRTLGTGVVHEQYF.

The chain combines TRBV5-1 with TRBJ2-1; D gene ambiguous. Germline V gene lookup returns CDR1 SGHRS and CDR2 YFSETQ. V shed 1 base and J shed 8 bases, with 10 bases lying between them. The CDR3 has 13 residues. CDR3 region: CASSLLLDDEQFF. The CDR3 bases are TGCGCCAGCAGCTTGCTTCTGGACGATGAGCAGTTCTTC.

This clone was seen more than once but under ten times. V gene TRBV30 combines with J gene TRBJ1-1; tentatively, D is TRBD1 (6 bases). CDR1 GTSNPN and CDR2 SVGIG come from the germline V gene (reference sequence). The CDR3 is made up of 13 amino acids. Trimming took off 7 bases at V and 6 bases at J, with 18 bases between the two ends. The CDR3 spells CALQGGPFAEAFF. In nucleotides, the CDR3 is TGTGCCTTACAGGGAGGACCCTTCGCTGAAGCTTTCTTT.

This chain joins TRBV10-1 and TRBJ2-1; 12 positions agree with TRBD2. The CDR3 covers 16 residues. From germline, CDR1 is WNHNN and CDR2 SYGVQD (reference sequence). V trimming: 0 bases; J trimming: 7 bases; junction bases outside the gene matches: 4. The CDR3 region has the DNA TGCGCCAGCAGTGAGTCGTGGCTAGCGGGAGGGAATGAGCAGTTCTTC. Protein sequence: CASSESWLAGGNEQFF.

This chain links TRBV5-5 with TRBJ2-5, with TRBD2 matching over 8 bases. Per the germline V gene, CDR1 is SGHKS and CDR2 is YYEKEE (reference sequence). CDR3 size: 14 residues. V lost 0 bases to trimming and J lost 5 bases; unmatched junction nucleotides: 3. The CDR3 region has the DNA TGTGCCAGCAGCTTGGTAGCGGGGTCTGAGACCCAGTACTTC. Translation gives CASSLVAGSETQYF. Full variable domain (rest looked up from reference TRBV5-5 and TRBJ2-5): DAGVTQSPTHLIKTRGQQVTLRCSPISGHKSVSWYQQVLGQGPQFIFQYYEKEERGRGNFPDRFSARQFPNYSSELNVNALLLGDSALYLCASSLVAGSETQYFGPGTRLLVL.

The J gene is TRBJ2-7, the V gene TRBV28; D possibly corresponds to TRBD1 (6 bases). The germline gives CDR1 MDHEN, CDR2 SYDVKM. The CDR3 is made up of 15 amino acids. The germline V and J ends were trimmed by 4 bases and 3 bases, with 16 bases remaining between them. CDR3 sequence (DNA): TGTGCCAGCAGTTATTACAGGGTAATGGACTACGAGCAGTACTTC. This gives the protein CASSYYRVMDYEQYF.

This rearrangement joins TRBV21-1 to TRBJ2-7; the table assigns TRBD2, which was not confirmed against the DNA. TRBV21-1 is a known pseudogene. The CDR3 totals 15 residues. The CDR3 nucleotides read TGTGCCAGCAGCAAAGACATAGAAATTGGAGGCGAGCAGTACTTC. Protein product: CASSKDIEIGGEQYF.

This clone appeared a single time. This chain connects TRBV7-2 to TRBJ1-3, with D hard to call. V gave up 5 bases and J gave up 0 bases, with 14 bases separating them. CDR3 length: 16 amino acids. CDR1 and CDR2 (germline): SGHTA, FQGNSA. CDR3 loop: CASSPEAGFSGNTIYF. CDR3 DNA sequence: TGTGCCAGCAGCCCCGAGGCGGGTTTCTCTGGAAACACCATATATTTT. Full variable domain (rest looked up from reference TRBV7-2 and TRBJ1-3): GAGVSQSPSNKVTEKGKDVELRCDPISGHTALYWYRQSLGQGLEFLIYFQGNSAPDKSGLPSDRFSAERTGGSVSTLTIQRTQQEDSAVYLCASSPEAGFSGNTIYFGEGSWLTVV.

J is TRBJ2-2 and V is TRBV19, with D perhaps matching TRBD1 (5 bases). Germline V gene sequence: CDR1 LNHDA, CDR2 SQIVND (reference sequence). V was trimmed by 1 base and J by 6 bases, leaving 9 bases between them. This CDR3 is built from 14 residues. In DNA, the CDR3 is TGTGCCAGTAGTATAGTAGGGGTGGCCGGGGAGCTGTTTTTT. Its translation is CASSIVGVAGELFF.